The rows below give T cell receptor beta chains drawn from one sample of a study of Ad26.COV2.S vaccination and SARS-CoV-2 variants. The table came from immunoSEQ multiplex PCR; TCRdb's copy has only in-frame clones and leaves some out. The table includes around 300,000 clones, 90% detected once. The specimen comprised peripheral blood, sampled in a trial of Ad26.COV2.S vaccine versus placebo. These receptor sequences come from a person between 18 and 59 years old who received the Ad26.COV2.S COVID-19 vaccine or a placebo. CDR3s include the opening cysteine and the closing phenylalanine or tryptophan. A D gene is named only where the DNA matches it firmly. Only some rows state a clone size, as once, few, many or a class for expanded clones.

D gene: .; clone size: few; V gene: TRBV19; J gene: TRBJ2-2; CDR3 protein: CASSPPGHYANTGELFF; CDR3 DNA: TGTGCCAGTAGTCCTCCGGGACACTACGCGAACACCGGGGAGCTGTTTTTT
D gene: .; clone size: .; V gene: TRBV5-4; J gene: TRBJ1-1; CDR3 protein: CASCKWGDTEAFF; CDR3 DNA: TGTGCCAGCTGTAAATGGGGGGACACTGAAGCTTTCTTT
D gene: .; clone size: .; V gene: TRBV29-1; J gene: TRBJ2-1; CDR3 protein: CSVEDRRKRDEQFF; CDR3 DNA: TGCAGCGTTGAAGATCGTCGGAAGCGCGATGAGCAGTTCTTC
D gene: .; clone size: .; V gene: TRBV29-1; J gene: TRBJ2-3; CDR3 protein: CSGSGDTDTQYF; CDR3 DNA: TGCAGCGGGAGCGGTGACACAGATACGCAGTATTTT
D gene: .; clone size: .; V gene: TRBV27; J gene: TRBJ1-1; CDR3 protein: CASSPPRGKGTEAFF; CDR3 DNA: TGTGCCAGCAGTCCGCCCAGGGGTAAAGGGACTGAAGCTTTCTTT
D gene: .; clone size: .; V gene: TRBV6-5; J gene: TRBJ1-5; CDR3 protein: CASSYSRDTQPQHF; CDR3 DNA: TGTGCCAGCAGTTACTCCCGGGACACTCAGCCCCAGCATTTT
D gene: .; clone size: .; V gene: TRBV5-1; J gene: TRBJ1-2; CDR3 protein: CASSSQTSGTDTF; CDR3 DNA: TGCGCCAGCAGCTCGCAGACCTCCGGGACCGACACCTTC
D gene: TRBD2; clone size: .; V gene: TRBV3-1/TRBV3-2; J gene: TRBJ2-3; CDR3 protein: CASSQSGGTDTQYF; CDR3 DNA: TGTGCCAGCAGCCAATCGGGAGGTACAGATACGCAGTATTTT
D gene: .; clone size: .; V gene: TRBV7-6; J gene: TRBJ2-1; CDR3 protein: CASSLCLGGEMCEQFF; CDR3 DNA: TGTGCCAGCAGCCTTTGTTTGGGGGGAGAGATGTGTGAGCAGTTCTTC
D gene: TRBD1; clone size: .; V gene: TRBV3-1/TRBV3-2; J gene: TRBJ2-3; CDR3 protein: CASSAGTATDTQYF; CDR3 DNA: TGTGCCAGCAGCGCCGGGACAGCCACAGATACGCAGTATTTT
D gene: .; clone size: .; V gene: TRBV5-5; J gene: TRBJ1-5; CDR3 protein: CASSLEPRNQPQHF; CDR3 DNA: TGTGCCAGCAGCTTGGAGCCCCGCAATCAGCCCCAGCATTTT
D gene: TRBD2; clone size: .; V gene: TRBV18; J gene: TRBJ2-1; CDR3 protein: CASSPSRGALENEQFF; CDR3 DNA: TGTGCCAGCTCACCATCGCGGGGGGCATTGGAAAATGAGCAGTTCTTC
D gene: .; clone size: .; V gene: TRBV10-3; J gene: TRBJ1-2; CDR3 protein: CAMGGLNGYTF; CDR3 DNA: TGTGCTATGGGGGGCCTTAATGGCTACACCTTC
D gene: .; clone size: few; V gene: TRBV2; J gene: TRBJ2-5; CDR3 protein: CASSEAEEAEETQYF; CDR3 DNA: TGTGCCAGCAGTGAAGCGGAGGAGGCGGAAGAGACCCAGTACTTC
D gene: .; clone size: .; V gene: TRBV5-1; J gene: TRBJ2-2; CDR3 protein: CASSAGRTNTGELFF; CDR3 DNA: TGCGCCAGCAGCGCCGGACGGACGAACACCGGGGAGCTGTTTTTT
D gene: TRBD1; clone size: .; V gene: TRBV10-3; J gene: TRBJ2-2; CDR3 protein: CAISEFTGQGANTGELFF; CDR3 DNA: TGTGCCATCAGTGAGTTCACGGGACAGGGGGCGAACACCGGGGAGCTGTTTTTT
D gene: .; clone size: .; V gene: TRBV18; J gene: TRBJ1-3; CDR3 protein: CASSPVGVRTGNTIYF; CDR3 DNA: TGTGCCAGCTCTCCGGTGGGGGTCAGGACTGGAAACACCATATATTTT
D gene: TRBD2; clone size: .; V gene: TRBV9; J gene: TRBJ2-1; CDR3 protein: CASSGGTSGINEQFF; CDR3 DNA: TGTGCCAGCAGCGGCGGGACTAGCGGGATTAATGAGCAGTTCTTC
D gene: .; clone size: .; V gene: TRBV28; J gene: TRBJ2-3; CDR3 protein: CASSPSPSWGSPDTQYF; CDR3 DNA: TGTGCCAGCAGTCCCAGCCCTAGTTGGGGGTCCCCAGATACGCAGTATTTT
D gene: .; clone size: .; V gene: TRBV6-5; J gene: TRBJ1-1; CDR3 protein: CASSRGATGNTEAFF; CDR3 DNA: TGTGCCAGTTCTAGAGGGGCTACAGGGAACACTGAAGCTTTCTTT
D gene: TRBD1; clone size: .; V gene: TRBV19; J gene: TRBJ2-1; CDR3 protein: CASSMNPGGLINEQFF; CDR3 DNA: TGTGCCAGTAGTATGAACCCAGGGGGTCTAATTAATGAGCAGTTCTTC
D gene: TRBD1; clone size: .; V gene: TRBV6-5; J gene: TRBJ1-2; CDR3 protein: CASIGRGRKVDGYTF; CDR3 DNA: TGTGCCAGCATTGGCAGGGGGCGCAAAGTAGATGGCTACACCTTC
D gene: .; clone size: .; V gene: TRBV4-3; J gene: TRBJ1-4; CDR3 protein: CASSQVAASGEKLFF; CDR3 DNA: TGCGCCAGCAGCCAAGTTGCGGCCTCTGGTGAAAAACTGTTTTTT
D gene: .; clone size: .; V gene: TRBV5-1; J gene: TRBJ2-7; CDR3 protein: CASSLGTSTFYEQYF; CDR3 DNA: TGCGCCAGCAGCTTGGGAACCTCAACGTTCTACGAGCAGTACTTC
D gene: .; clone size: .; V gene: TRBV11-2; J gene: TRBJ2-7; CDR3 protein: CASYTTSHPGYEQYF; CDR3 DNA: TGTGCCAGCTATACTACTTCCCACCCGGGCTACGAGCAGTACTTC
D gene: .; clone size: once; V gene: TRBV24-1; J gene: TRBJ2-3; CDR3 protein: CATAPPERRTDTQYF; CDR3 DNA: TGTGCCACCGCTCCCCCCGAGCGCCGCACAGATACGCAGTATTTT
D gene: .; clone size: .; V gene: TRBV28; J gene: TRBJ1-1; CDR3 protein: CACLGPQNTEAFF; CDR3 DNA: TGTGCATGCCTGGGACCGCAGAACACTGAAGCTTTCTTT
D gene: TRBD2; clone size: .; V gene: TRBV4-1; J gene: TRBJ2-2; CDR3 protein: CASSRGLAVDTGELFF; CDR3 DNA: TGCGCCAGCAGCCGAGGACTAGCTGTTGACACCGGGGAGCTGTTTTTT
D gene: .; clone size: few; V gene: TRBV11-2; J gene: TRBJ1-5; CDR3 protein: CASSLKSHSNQPQHF; CDR3 DNA: TGTGCCAGCAGCTTAAAGTCCCATAGCAATCAGCCCCAGCATTTT
D gene: .; clone size: .; V gene: TRBV2; J gene: TRBJ2-1; CDR3 protein: CASSVEGLGPTQQFF; CDR3 DNA: TGTGCCAGCAGCGTCGAGGGACTTGGCCCTACTCAGCAGTTCTTC
D gene: .; clone size: .; V gene: TRBV12-3/TRBV12-4; J gene: TRBJ1-2; CDR3 protein: CASSFRGYTF; CDR3 DNA: TGTGCCAGCAGTTTTAGAGGCTACACCTTC
D gene: TRBD1; clone size: .; V gene: TRBV18; J gene: TRBJ1-4; CDR3 protein: CASSPPGQQNEKLFF; CDR3 DNA: TGTGCCAGCTCACCACCGGGACAGCAGAATGAAAAACTGTTTTTT
D gene: TRBD1; clone size: .; V gene: TRBV6-1; J gene: TRBJ1-4; CDR3 protein: CASSASYRGRVEKLFF; CDR3 DNA: TGTGCCAGCAGTGCTTCCTACAGGGGGCGTGTTGAAAAACTGTTTTTT
D gene: TRBD2; clone size: .; V gene: TRBV11-3; J gene: TRBJ2-5; CDR3 protein: CASSLYSSPSGETQYF; CDR3 DNA: TGTGCCAGCAGCTTATATTCGTCGCCTAGCGGGGAGACCCAGTACTTC
D gene: TRBD1; clone size: few; V gene: TRBV6-5; J gene: TRBJ1-1; CDR3 protein: CASSSQGAGGSEAFF; CDR3 DNA: TGTGCCAGCAGTTCGCAGGGGGCAGGGGGTTCTGAAGCTTTCTTT
D gene: .; clone size: .; V gene: TRBV12-3/TRBV12-4; J gene: TRBJ1-1; CDR3 protein: CAGGEGTEAFF; CDR3 DNA: TGTGCCGGAGGGGAGGGGACTGAAGCTTTCTTT
D gene: TRBD1; clone size: .; V gene: TRBV6-1; J gene: TRBJ1-2; CDR3 protein: CASSALSGTGAPEGYTF; CDR3 DNA: TGTGCCAGCAGTGCCCTTTCCGGGACAGGGGCCCCGGAGGGCTACACCTTC
D gene: .; clone size: few; V gene: TRBV7-2; J gene: TRBJ2-2; CDR3 protein: CASRTGRDTGELFF; CDR3 DNA: TGTGCCAGCAGAACAGGGAGGGACACCGGGGAGCTGTTTTTT
D gene: TRBD1; clone size: .; V gene: TRBV9; J gene: TRBJ1-2; CDR3 protein: CASSVGEGAYGYTF; CDR3 DNA: TGTGCCAGCAGCGTAGGGGAGGGGGCCTATGGCTACACCTTC
D gene: .; clone size: .; V gene: TRBV2; J gene: TRBJ1-4; CDR3 protein: CASRGRVSEANEKLFF; CDR3 DNA: TGTGCCAGCAGGGGGCGCGTTTCGGAAGCTAATGAAAAACTGTTTTTT
D gene: TRBD1; clone size: .; V gene: TRBV7-6; J gene: TRBJ2-1; CDR3 protein: CASSEGQGESYNEQFF; CDR3 DNA: TGTGCCAGCAGCGAGGGACAGGGGGAATCCTACAATGAGCAGTTCTTC
D gene: .; clone size: once; V gene: TRBV29-1; J gene: TRBJ1-1; CDR3 protein: CSSGGEIMNTEAFF; CDR3 DNA: TGCAGCTCCGGGGGGGAAATCATGAACACTGAAGCTTTCTTT
D gene: TRBD2; clone size: .; V gene: TRBV7-8; J gene: TRBJ2-1; CDR3 protein: CASSSKPRLAYNEQFF; CDR3 DNA: TGTGCCAGCAGCTCCAAACCGAGACTAGCTTACAATGAGCAGTTCTTC
D gene: .; clone size: .; V gene: TRBV9; J gene: TRBJ2-5; CDR3 protein: CASSGGSGKETQYF; CDR3 DNA: TGTGCCAGCAGCGGAGGGTCGGGCAAAGAGACCCAGTACTTC